Following are 26 T cell receptor beta chains from one sample sequenced in a study of blood T cell repertoires in COVID-19. TCRdb's copy holds only in-frame clones and misses some; the assay was immunoSEQ multiplex PCR. The sample lists approximately 160,000 clones, about nine tenths seen once, with over 15% in the top ten. The sample consisted of peripheral blood. The source of these receptors is a man aged 60 to 75 with active or convalescent COVID-19.

The chain has TRBV4-1 and TRBJ1-5, with TRBD1 matching over 9 bases. V lost 5 bases, J lost 9 bases, and 11 bases stayed unmatched. The CDR3 has 15 amino acids. Germline V gives CDR1 MGHRA, CDR2 YSYEKL. For the CDR3, the DNA is TGCGCCAGCAGCGCCGCGACAGGGGGTTTTTGGCCCCAGCATTTT. This sequence encodes CASSAATGGFWPQHF.

V and J are TRBV15 and TRBJ1-2; no firm D call. The CDR3 runs to 14 residues. V gave up 0 bases and J gave up 7 bases, with 12 bases separating them. Germline V gives CDR1 LNHNV, CDR2 YYDKDF (reference sequence). The CDR3 region has the DNA TGTGCCACCAGCAGAGATAAGCAGGCTCCTGGCTACACCTTC. Translating gives CATSRDKQAPGYTF.

This chain connects TRBV27 to TRBJ2-7, with D possibly being TRBD2 (7 bases). The germline V and J ends were trimmed by 0 bases and 2 bases, with 20 bases remaining between them. Per germline, CDR1 MNHEY and CDR2 SMNVEV (reference sequence). This CDR3 spans 18 amino acids. The chain's CDR3 is CASSLSGGLDFRAYEQYF. CDR3 nucleotide sequence: TGTGCCAGCAGTTTATCGGGGGGGCTCGATTTTAGGGCCTACGAGCAGTACTTC.

V gene TRBV9 combines with J gene TRBJ1-6, with D uncertain. The length of the CDR3 is 17 residues. Trimming removed 0 bases from V and 1 base from J, with 11 bases in between. CDR1 is SGDLS and CDR2 is YYNGEE in the germline V gene. Here the CDR3 reads CASSVEAGASYNSPLHF. The CDR3 DNA is TGTGCCAGCAGCGTAGAGGCAGGCGCTTCCTATAATTCACCCCTCCACTTT.

The chain couples TRBV5-1 to TRBJ2-7; 8 positions agree with TRBD1. The CDR3 is 14 residues long. The trim removed 0 bases at V and 5 bases at J, leaving 4 bases unmatched. Germline V gene data show CDR1 as SGHRS and CDR2 as YFSETQ. CDR3 residues: CASSLAGGGDEQYF. CDR3 nucleotide sequence: TGCGCCAGCAGCTTGGCAGGGGGCGGGGACGAGCAGTACTTC.

The CDR3 sequence is CASSLVGPVGNEQFF. DNA for the CDR3: TGCGCCAGCAGCTTGGTGGGCCCGGTGGGCAATGAGCAGTTCTTC. The chain recombines TRBV5-1 with TRBJ2-1, with no clear D. The length of the CDR3 is 15 residues. Germline V gives CDR1 SGHRS, CDR2 YFSETQ. V was pared by 0 bases and J by 6 bases, with 13 bases between.

The V gene is TRBV19, the J gene TRBJ2-3; TRBD2 agrees at 16 bases. Looked up from germline, CDR1 is LNHDA and CDR2 is SQIVND (reference sequence). The trim removed 5 bases at V and 2 bases at J, leaving 7 bases unmatched. The CDR3 runs 18 residues. In DNA, the CDR3 is TGTGCCAGTAGTTCGGGACTAGCGGGAGGGCCCCACACAGATACGCAGTATTTT. Its protein is CASSSGLAGGPHTDTQYF.

This clone appeared once. This chain joins TRBV19 and TRBJ1-1; 7 bases line up with TRBD1. Unmatched junction bases numbered 14, after V lost 7 bases and J lost 9 bases. CDR3 length: 14 amino acids. CDR1 LNHDA and CDR2 SQIVND come from the germline V gene (reference sequence). Here the CDR3 reads CASTTDRVGTQAFF. CDR3 in DNA: TGTGCCAGTACAACAGACAGGGTAGGGACACAAGCTTTCTTT. Full variable domain (rest looked up from reference TRBV19 and TRBJ1-1): DGGITQSPKYLFRKEGQNVTLSCEQNLNHDAMYWYRQDPGQGLRLIYYSQIVNDFQKGDIAEGYSVSREKKESFPLTVTSAQKNPTAFYLCASTTDRVGTQAFFGQGTRLTVV.

The rearrangement uses TRBV11-3 and TRBJ1-6; D is undetermined. The CDR3 sequence is 13 residues long. Trimming stripped 4 bases from V and 9 bases from J, with 10 bases between. Germline values: CDR1 SGHNT, CDR2 YENEEA. CDR3 in amino acids: CASSSMTGSPLHF. The CDR3 bases are TGTGCCAGCAGCTCGATGACTGGTTCACCCCTCCACTTT.

The V and J genes are TRBV19 and TRBJ1-6; maybe TRBD1 (6 bases). V was shortened by 4 bases and J by 4 bases, with 14 bases between the two germline ends. Germline V CDR1 and CDR2: LNHDA, SQIVND (reference sequence). The CDR3 loop spans 16 amino acids. Here the CDR3 reads CASSNQGQSYNSPLHF. The CDR3 DNA follows: TGTGCCAGTAGTAATCAGGGGCAGAGTTATAATTCACCCCTCCACTTT.

The gene calls are TRBV10-1 and TRBJ2-2; no clear D. The CDR3 sequence is 16 residues long. Between the trimmed V and J ends, which lost 1 base and 1 base, there was a span of 10 bases. CDR1 is WNHNN and CDR2 is SYGVQD in the germline V gene (reference sequence). CDR3 nucleotides: TGCGCCAGCAGTGAGTTTAATTCAGTGAACACCGGGGAGCTGTTTTTT. Its translation: CASSEFNSVNTGELFF.

The chain combines TRBV5-1 with TRBJ1-2; the match to TRBD1 covers 7 bases. CDR3 length equals 15 residues. The trim removed 5 bases at V and 11 bases at J, leaving 18 bases unmatched. The germline V gene encodes CDR1 SGHRS and CDR2 YFSETQ. The CDR3 spells CASSRDPDRELLYTF. DNA for the CDR3: TGCGCCAGCAGTCGCGACCCCGACAGGGAATTATTATACACCTTC.

The chain carries TRBV5-4 and TRBJ2-7; 10 positions agree with TRBD1. This CDR3 region has 13 residues. Germline values: CDR1 SGHNT, CDR2 YYREEE (reference sequence). V lost 4 bases, J lost 5 bases, and 3 bases stayed unmatched. As DNA, the CDR3 is TGTGCCAGCAGCCCAGACAGGGGGCACGAGCAGTACTTC. It yields the protein CASSPDRGHEQYF.

V usage is TRBV7-9 and J usage is TRBJ1-2, with 9 bases lining up with TRBD1. Per the germline V gene, CDR1 is SEHNR and CDR2 is FQNEAQ (reference sequence). J lost 6 bases, V lost 4 bases, and 6 bases had no gene match. The CDR3 runs to 14 residues. The CDR3 nucleotides are TGTGCCAGCAGCTCGACCGGGACAGGGAATGGCTACACCTTC. This codes for CASSSTGTGNGYTF.

The V and J genes are TRBV5-1 and TRBJ1-3, with TRBD1 as a possible D gene (6 bases). V was cut by 0 bases and J by 0 bases, with 13 bases left in between. The V gene's germline CDR1 is SGHRS and CDR2 YFSETQ. This CDR3 contains 17 residues. CDR3 coding DNA: TGCGCCAGCAGCTTGGGAGGGACACGGTACTCTGGAAACACCATATATTTT. Its protein is CASSLGGTRYSGNTIYF. Full variable domain (remainder filled in from reference TRBV5-1 and TRBJ1-3): KAGVTQTPRYLIKTRGQQVTLSCSPISGHRSVSWYQQTPGQGLQFLFEYFSETQRNKGNFPGRFSGRQFSNSRSEMNVSTLELGDSALYLCASSLGGTRYSGNTIYFGEGSWLTVV.

CDR3 in amino acids: CASSETGSNQPQHF. DNA for the CDR3: TGTGCCAGCAGTGAAACAGGTAGCAATCAGCCCCAGCATTTT. The chain links TRBV6-1 to TRBJ1-5; TRBD1 might be the D (5 bases). Per the germline V gene, CDR1 is MNHNS and CDR2 is SASEGT. This CDR3 comprises 14 residues. The germline V and J ends were trimmed by 2 bases and 0 bases, with 5 bases remaining between them.

CDR3 residues: CASSLGQGGGYTF. In DNA, the CDR3 is TGTGCCAGCAGCTTAGGACAGGGGGGCGGCTACACCTTC. The J gene is TRBJ1-2, the V gene TRBV7-9; 9 positions agree with TRBD1. Germline CDR1 and CDR2: SEHNR and FQNEAQ (reference sequence). The CDR3 has 13 amino acids. V dropped 1 base and J dropped 8; count of bases not matched to a gene: 2.

This chain links TRBV19 with TRBJ1-1; a possible D gene is TRBD1 (5 bases). V was trimmed by 3 bases and J by 5 bases, leaving 13 bases between them. This CDR3 spans 14 amino acids. Germline CDR1 reads LNHDA; CDR2 reads SQIVND (reference sequence). CDR3 in DNA: TGTGCCAGTAGTATCATGGGGCGCTGGACTGAAGCTTTCTTT. Translation: CASSIMGRWTEAFF.

The rearrangement uses TRBV6-6 and TRBJ1-6; D not resolved. The CDR3 consists of 14 residues. V was shortened by 0 bases and J by 5 bases, with 5 bases between the two germline ends. From germline, CDR1 is MNHNY and CDR2 SVGAGI (reference sequence). As DNA, the CDR3 is TGTGCCAGCAGTTACTCGGCACATAATTCACCCCTCCACTTT. It yields the protein CASSYSAHNSPLHF.

The V call is TRBV10-2, the J call TRBJ2-3; the match to TRBD2 covers 11 bases. In germline, CDR1 is WSHSY, CDR2 SAAADI. This CDR3 is built from 13 residues. Trimming at V came to 6 bases and at J to 6 bases, leaving 2 bases not matched to a gene. CDR3 bases: TGCGCCAGCAGGACTAGCGGGAAGGATACGCAGTATTTT. Translating gives CASRTSGKDTQYF.

V usage is TRBV27 and J usage is TRBJ2-3, with 13 bases lining up with TRBD2. The CDR3 is made up of 15 amino acids. Germline-derived CDR1 and CDR2 are MNHEY and SMNVEV (reference sequence). Unmatched junction bases numbered 5, after V lost 7 bases and J lost 4 bases. CDR3 nucleotide sequence: TGTGCCAGCAAACTAGCGGGGGGGCTTCCAGATACGCAGTATTTT. Translation: CASKLAGGLPDTQYF.

This clone was recorded once. The chain is built from TRBV7-2 and TRBJ1-1; a possible D gene is TRBD1 (5 bases). There are 13 residues in the CDR3. The V end lost 5 bases, the J end lost 1 base, and 8 bases lay between the germline ends. Germline V gene sequence: CDR1 SGHTA, CDR2 FQGNSA. In nucleotides, the CDR3 is TGTGCCAGCAGCATACAGGAGAACACTGAAGCTTTCTTT. Protein: CASSIQENTEAFF.

This clone has more than one count but fewer than ten. V gene TRBV7-9 combines with J gene TRBJ2-7; a possible D gene is TRBD1 (5 bases). The CDR3 is 13 residues long. Trimming pared 4 bases from V and 1 base from J, leaving 8 bases between. Germline assignment: CDR1 SEHNR and CDR2 FQNEAQ (reference sequence). The CDR3 region is CASSWAGSYEQYF. The CDR3 nucleotides read TGTGCCAGCAGCTGGGCAGGGTCCTACGAGCAGTACTTC.

In this sample, this clone turned up many times. The V gene is TRBV5-4, the J gene TRBJ2-7; maybe TRBD2 (7 bases). Germline lookup yields CDR1 SGHNT and CDR2 YYREEE (reference sequence). Between the trimmed V and J ends, which lost 4 bases and 2 bases, there was a span of 16 bases. This CDR3 is 15 amino acids long. The CDR3 DNA sequence: TGTGCCAGCAGCCCGGGGGGCTGGGGCCCCTACGAGCAGTACTTC. Protein: CASSPGGWGPYEQYF. The variable domain in full, with the rest retrieved from reference TRBV5-4 and TRBJ2-7, is ETGVTQSPTHLIKTRGQQVTLRCSSQSGHNTVSWYQQALGQGPQFIFQYYREEENGRGNFPPRFSGLQFPNYSSELNVNALELDDSALYLCASSPGGWGPYEQYFGPGTRLTVT.

The rearrangement links TRBV3-1 (or the pseudogene TRBV3-2) to TRBJ2-1; 10 bases are a match to TRBD1. This CDR3 is 16 amino acids long. Germline CDR1 is LGHDT and CDR2 is YNNKEL (reference sequence). After removal of 3 bases from V and 9 bases from J, the junction contained 11 bases not matched to a gene. CDR3 in DNA: TGTGCCAGCAGCCAGGGCCGGACAGGGGGGTCGGGTGAGCAGTTCTTC. It codes for CASSQGRTGGSGEQFF.

The V gene is TRBV9, the J gene TRBJ1-1; TRBD1 might be the D (5 bases). The CDR3 has 14 amino acids. The germline CDR1 and CDR2 sequences are SGDLS and YYNGEE. The V end lost 2 bases, the J end lost 4 bases, and 12 bases lay between the germline ends. The CDR3 sequence: CASSVGAESTEAFF. Here the CDR3 DNA reads TGTGCCAGCAGCGTTGGGGCCGAGAGCACTGAAGCTTTCTTT.